Reported below is one T cell receptor beta chain. Assay: immunoSEQ multiplex PCR; the TCRdb copy retains only in-frame clones and omits some. Of around 51,000 clones listed, 80% to 90% were seen once; the top ten hold about 3.2%. This specimen comes from a study of blood T cell repertoires in COVID-19. CDR3 length: 19 amino acids. CDR1 and CDR2 from the germline V gene are LNHDA and SQIVND (reference sequence). V gave up 7 bases and J gave up 2 bases; unmatched junction bases: 22. This chain links TRBV19 with TRBJ1-1, with 7 bases fitting TRBD1. The source is a woman of 80 years or more with acute or convalescent COVID-19. The sample was peripheral blood. The CDR3 bases are TGTGCCAGTATCCCCCAAGCCGGGACAGCAAATCTGGGCAACACTGAAGCTTTCTTT. This gives the protein CASIPQAGTANLGNTEAFF.